This T cell receptor (beta chain) was recovered during a study of T-cell reconstitution after alpha-beta-depleted transplantation in children. Germline V lookup: CDR1 ENHRY, CDR2 SYGVKD. This CDR3 comprises 16 residues. Trimming took off 8 bases at V and 0 bases at J, with 14 bases between the two ends. Preparation of the TCRbeta library used unique molecular identifiers. MiXCR was run by TCRdb on the PCR reads, yielding one entry per CDR3 protein. The table lists fewer than 550,000 distinct CDR3 sequences, roughly 11% of them singletons. The sequenced sample was PBMCs from the stem cell graft donor, obtained from the stem cell graft. The V and J genes are TRBV10-3 and TRBJ2-6; possibly TRBD1 for D (5 bases). This sequence originates from a human donor who donated a stem cell graft to a child with acute myeloid leukemia. CDR3 region: CAIGAGANSGANVLTF. The CDR3 DNA reads TGTGCCATCGGGGCAGGCGCAAACTCTGGGGCCAACGTCCTGACTTTC.